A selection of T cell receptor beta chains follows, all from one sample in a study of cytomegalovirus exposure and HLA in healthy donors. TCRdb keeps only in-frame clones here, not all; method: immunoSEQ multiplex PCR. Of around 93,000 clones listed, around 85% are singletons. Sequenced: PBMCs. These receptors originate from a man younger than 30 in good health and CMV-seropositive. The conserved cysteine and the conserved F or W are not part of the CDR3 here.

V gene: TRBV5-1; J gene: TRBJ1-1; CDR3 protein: ASSSGTGKDTEAF
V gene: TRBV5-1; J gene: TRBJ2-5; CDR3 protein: ASSLRTGGQETQY
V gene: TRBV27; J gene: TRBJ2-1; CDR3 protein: ASSLPGLGDNEQF
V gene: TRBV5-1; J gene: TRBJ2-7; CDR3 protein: ASSFGRGGEQY
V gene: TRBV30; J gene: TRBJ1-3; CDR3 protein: AWSARGIEDTIY
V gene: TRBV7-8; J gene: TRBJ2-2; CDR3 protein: ASSYKPGLAGGFNTGELF
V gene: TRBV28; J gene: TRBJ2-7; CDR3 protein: ASSPTSYEQY
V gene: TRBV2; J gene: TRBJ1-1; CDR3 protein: ASSGQLLLNTEAF
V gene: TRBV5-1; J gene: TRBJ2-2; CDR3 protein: ASQRLAGVRAHTGELF
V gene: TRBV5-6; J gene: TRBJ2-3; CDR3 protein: ASSFGGEADTQY
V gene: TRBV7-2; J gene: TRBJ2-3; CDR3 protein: ASSLVQGTDTQY
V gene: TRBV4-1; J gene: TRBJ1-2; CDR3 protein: ASSQDVRSGYT
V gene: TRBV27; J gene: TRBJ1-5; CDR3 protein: ASSPPGSNQPQH
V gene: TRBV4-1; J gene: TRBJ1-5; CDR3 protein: ASSPPPGTANQPQH
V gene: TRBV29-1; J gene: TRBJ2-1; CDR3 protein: SVEGASGTINEQF
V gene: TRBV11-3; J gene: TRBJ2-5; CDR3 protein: ASSLTPSASGHQETQY
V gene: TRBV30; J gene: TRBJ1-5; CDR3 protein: AWSSGQAGRNQPQH
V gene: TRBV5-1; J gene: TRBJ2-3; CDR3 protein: ASSLTQGNTDTQY
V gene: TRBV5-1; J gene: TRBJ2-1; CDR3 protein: ASSHGVGLVLADEQF
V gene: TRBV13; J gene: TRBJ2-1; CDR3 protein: ASSLDTGFRAYNEQF
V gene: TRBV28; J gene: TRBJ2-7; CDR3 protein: ASSPRLRQGAYEQY
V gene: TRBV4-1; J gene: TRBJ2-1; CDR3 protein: ASTRQALNNEQF
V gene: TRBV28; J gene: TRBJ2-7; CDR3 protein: ASSPGSYEQY
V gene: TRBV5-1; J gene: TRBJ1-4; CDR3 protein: ASSWRTGATNEKLF
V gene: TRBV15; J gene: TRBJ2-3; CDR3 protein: ATSTSGQGTDTQY
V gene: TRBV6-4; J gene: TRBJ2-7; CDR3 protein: ASSDHTSRPYEQY